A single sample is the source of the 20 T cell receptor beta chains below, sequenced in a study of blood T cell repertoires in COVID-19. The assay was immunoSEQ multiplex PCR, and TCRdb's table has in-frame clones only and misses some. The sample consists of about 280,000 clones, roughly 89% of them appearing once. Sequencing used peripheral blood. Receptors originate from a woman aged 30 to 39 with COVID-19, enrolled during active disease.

In nucleotides, the CDR3 is TGTGCCAGCATCCTGGGGGGACAGGAGAACACTGAAGCTTTCTTT. It is translated as CASILGGQENTEAFF. The rearrangement links TRBV7-9 to TRBJ1-1; TRBD1 matches 8 bases. CDR3 length: 15 amino acids. With V trimmed by 7 bases and J by 1 base, 8 bases remained unmatched. Germline assignment: CDR1 SEHNR and CDR2 FQNEAQ (reference sequence).

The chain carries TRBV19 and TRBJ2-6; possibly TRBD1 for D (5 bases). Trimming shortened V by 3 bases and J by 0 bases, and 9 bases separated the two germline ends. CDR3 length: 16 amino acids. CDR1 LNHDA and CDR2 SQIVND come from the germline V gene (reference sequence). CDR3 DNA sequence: TGTGCCAGTAGTATTGACAGTGGCTCTGGGGCCAACGTCCTGACTTTC. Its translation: CASSIDSGSGANVLTF.

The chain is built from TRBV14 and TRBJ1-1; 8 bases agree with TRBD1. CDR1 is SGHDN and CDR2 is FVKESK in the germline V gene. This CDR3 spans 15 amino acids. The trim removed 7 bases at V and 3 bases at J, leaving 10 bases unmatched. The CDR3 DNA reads TGTGCCAGCACCCAGTCTAGACAGGGGCACACTGAAGCTTTCTTT. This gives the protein CASTQSRQGHTEAFF. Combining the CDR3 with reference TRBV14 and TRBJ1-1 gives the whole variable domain EAGVTQFPSHSVIEKGQTVTLRCDPISGHDNLYWYRRVMGKEIKFLLHFVKESKQDESGMPNNRFLAERTGGTYSTLKVQPAELEDSGVYFCASTQSRQGHTEAFFGQGTRLTVV.

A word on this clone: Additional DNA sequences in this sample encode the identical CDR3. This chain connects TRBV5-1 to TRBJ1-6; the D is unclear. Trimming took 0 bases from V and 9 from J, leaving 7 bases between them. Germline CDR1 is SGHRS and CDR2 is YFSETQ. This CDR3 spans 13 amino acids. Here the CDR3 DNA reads TGCGCCAGCAGCTTGGGGACTGGTTCACCCCTCCACTTT. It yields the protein CASSLGTGSPLHF.

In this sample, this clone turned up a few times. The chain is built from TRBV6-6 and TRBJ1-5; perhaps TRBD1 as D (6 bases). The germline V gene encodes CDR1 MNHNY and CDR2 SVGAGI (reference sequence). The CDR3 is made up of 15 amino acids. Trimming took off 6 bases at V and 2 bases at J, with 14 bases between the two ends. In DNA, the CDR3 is TGTGCCAGCAGACCCGGAGGGGGGGGCAATCAGCCCCAGCATTTT. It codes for CASRPGGGGNQPQHF.

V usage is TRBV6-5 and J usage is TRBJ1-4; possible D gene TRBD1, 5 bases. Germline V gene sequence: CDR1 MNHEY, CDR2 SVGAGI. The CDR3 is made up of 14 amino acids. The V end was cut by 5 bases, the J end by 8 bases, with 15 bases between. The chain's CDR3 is CASSPREGGEKLFF. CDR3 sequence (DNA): TGTGCCAGCAGTCCCAGGGAGGGAGGGGAAAAACTGTTTTTT.

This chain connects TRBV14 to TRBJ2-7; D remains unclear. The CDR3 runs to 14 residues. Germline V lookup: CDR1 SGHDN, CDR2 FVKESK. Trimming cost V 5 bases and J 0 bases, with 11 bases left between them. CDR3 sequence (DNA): TGTGCCAGCAGCGAAGTACTAAGCTCCTACGAGCAGTACTTC. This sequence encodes CASSEVLSSYEQYF.

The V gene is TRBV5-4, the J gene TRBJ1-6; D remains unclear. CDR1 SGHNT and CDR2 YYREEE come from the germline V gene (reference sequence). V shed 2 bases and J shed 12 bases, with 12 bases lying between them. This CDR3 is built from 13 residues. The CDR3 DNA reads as TGTGCCAGCAGCTTAGACCCATCAGGACCCCTCCACTTT. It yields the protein CASSLDPSGPLHF.

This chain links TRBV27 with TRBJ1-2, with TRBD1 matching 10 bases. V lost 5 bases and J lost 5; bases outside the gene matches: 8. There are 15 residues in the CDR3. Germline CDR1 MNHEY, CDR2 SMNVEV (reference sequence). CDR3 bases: TGTGCCAGCAGTGGGCTGGACAGGGGGATGTATGGCTACACCTTC. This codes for CASSGLDRGMYGYTF.

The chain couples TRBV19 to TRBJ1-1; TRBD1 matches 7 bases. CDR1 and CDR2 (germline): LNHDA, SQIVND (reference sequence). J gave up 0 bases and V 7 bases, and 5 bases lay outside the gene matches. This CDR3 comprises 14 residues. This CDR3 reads CASTLTGLNTEAFF. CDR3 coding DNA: TGTGCCAGTACCCTGACAGGGCTGAACACTGAAGCTTTCTTT.

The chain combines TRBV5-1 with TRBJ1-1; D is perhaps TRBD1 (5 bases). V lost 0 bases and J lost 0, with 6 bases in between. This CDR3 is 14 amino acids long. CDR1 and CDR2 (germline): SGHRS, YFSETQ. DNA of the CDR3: TGCGCCAGCAGCTTGGGGGGCCTGAACACTGAAGCTTTCTTT. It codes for CASSLGGLNTEAFF. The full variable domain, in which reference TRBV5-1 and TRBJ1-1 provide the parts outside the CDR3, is KAGVTQTPRYLIKTRGQQVTLSCSPISGHRSVSWYQQTPGQGLQFLFEYFSETQRNKGNFPGRFSGRQFSNSRSEMNVSTLELGDSALYLCASSLGGLNTEAFFGQGTRLTVV.

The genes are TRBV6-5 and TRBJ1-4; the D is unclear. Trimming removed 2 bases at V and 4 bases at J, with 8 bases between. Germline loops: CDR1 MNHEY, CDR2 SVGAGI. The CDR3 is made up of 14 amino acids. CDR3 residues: CASSYVQFNEKLFF. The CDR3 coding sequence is TGTGCCAGCAGTTACGTACAGTTTAATGAAAAACTGTTTTTT.

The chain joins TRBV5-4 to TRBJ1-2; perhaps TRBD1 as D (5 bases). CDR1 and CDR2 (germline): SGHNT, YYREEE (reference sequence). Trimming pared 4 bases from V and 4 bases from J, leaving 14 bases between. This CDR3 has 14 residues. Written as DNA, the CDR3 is TGTGCCAGCAGCGTAGGACGGGGGACCTATGGCTACACCTTC. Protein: CASSVGRGTYGYTF. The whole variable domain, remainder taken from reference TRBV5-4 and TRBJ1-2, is ETGVTQSPTHLIKTRGQQVTLRCSSQSGHNTVSWYQQALGQGPQFIFQYYREEENGRGNFPPRFSGLQFPNYSSELNVNALELDDSALYLCASSVGRGTYGYTFGSGTRLTVV.

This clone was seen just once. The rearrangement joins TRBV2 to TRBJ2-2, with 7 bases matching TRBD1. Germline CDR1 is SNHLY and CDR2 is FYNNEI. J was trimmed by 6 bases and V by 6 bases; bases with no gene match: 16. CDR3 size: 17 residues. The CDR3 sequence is CASRGDRKRAMAGELFF. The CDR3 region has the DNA TGTGCCAGCAGAGGGGACAGAAAACGGGCCATGGCCGGGGAGCTGTTTTTT.

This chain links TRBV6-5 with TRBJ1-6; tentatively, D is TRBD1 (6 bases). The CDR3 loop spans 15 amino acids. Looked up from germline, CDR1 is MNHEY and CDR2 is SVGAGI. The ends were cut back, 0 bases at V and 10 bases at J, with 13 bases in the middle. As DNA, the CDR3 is TGTGCCAGCAGTTACTCGAACGGGACACCCTCACCCCTCCACTTT. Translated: CASSYSNGTPSPLHF.

The CDR3, as DNA: TGTGCCAGCAGTGAAGGGATCAGGGACAGGGGGCGCAGAGCTACTGGAAACACCATATATTTT. Protein product: CASSEGIRDRGRRATGNTIYF. The V and J genes are TRBV2 and TRBJ1-3; 12 bases fit TRBD1. V trimming: 1 base; J trimming: 2 bases; junction bases outside the gene matches: 15. The CDR3 loop spans 21 amino acids. Germline V gene data show CDR1 as SNHLY and CDR2 as FYNNEI.

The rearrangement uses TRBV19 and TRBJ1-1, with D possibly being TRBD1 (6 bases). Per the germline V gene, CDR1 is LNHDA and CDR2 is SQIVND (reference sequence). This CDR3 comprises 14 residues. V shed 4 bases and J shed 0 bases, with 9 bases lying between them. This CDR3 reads CASSTQGLNTEAFF. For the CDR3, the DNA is TGTGCCAGTAGTACACAGGGTTTGAACACTGAAGCTTTCTTT.

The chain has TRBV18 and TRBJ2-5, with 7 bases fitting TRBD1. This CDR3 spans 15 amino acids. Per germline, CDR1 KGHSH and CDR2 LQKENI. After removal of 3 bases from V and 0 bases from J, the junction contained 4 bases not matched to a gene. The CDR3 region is CASSPPGQYQETQYF. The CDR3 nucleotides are TGTGCCAGCTCACCTCCGGGACAGTACCAAGAGACCCAGTACTTC.

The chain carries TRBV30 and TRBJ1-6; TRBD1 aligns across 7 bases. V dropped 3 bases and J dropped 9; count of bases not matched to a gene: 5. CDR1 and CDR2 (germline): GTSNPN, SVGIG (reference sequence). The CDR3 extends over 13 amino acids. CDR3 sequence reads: CAWRIQGISPLHF. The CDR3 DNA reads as TGTGCCTGGAGGATACAGGGGATTTCACCCCTCCACTTT.

CDR3 residues: CAWSVIARQYF. The DNA of the CDR3 is TGTGCCTGGAGTGTAATAGCGAGGCAGTACTTC. The chain couples TRBV30 to TRBJ2-7; D might be TRBD2 (5 bases). The CDR3 length is 11 residues. Trimming stripped 0 bases from V and 9 bases from J, with 9 bases between. Germline CDR1 and CDR2: GTSNPN and SVGIG (reference sequence). Full variable domain (rest looked up from reference TRBV30 and TRBJ2-7): SQTIHQWPATLVQPVGSPLSLECTVEGTSNPNLYWYRQAAGRGLQLLFYSVGIGQISSEVPQNLSASRPQDRQFILSSKKLLLSDSGFYLCAWSVIARQYFGPGTRLTVT.